This T cell receptor beta chain was found in a study of blood T cell repertoires in COVID-19. Study context: Spain, Italy and the United States supplied samples that represented acute and convalescent COVID-19. Sources were T cells, B-cell-depleted T cells, or PBMCs; the material itself was cDNA or gDNA.

In the authors' workflow: Researchers report that nucleated cell counts were estimated from reference gene primer amplification. Sequenced by immunoSEQ multiplex PCR; TCRdb stores in-frame clones only, minus some. The V and J calls and clone size were taken over from that table, and D and trimming were inferred from the DNA. The sample yields about 46,000 clones, 83% seen once. The V segment lost 2 bases and the J segment 11 bases; nucleotides outside the gene matches: 8. The CDR3 runs 14 residues. Germline values: CDR1 SGHTA, CDR2 FQGTGA. Sequencing was performed on peripheral blood. The V gene is TRBV7-3, the J gene TRBJ2-3; 9 bases align to TRBD2. This sequence was found in a woman over 75 with acute or convalescent COVID-19. This chain's CDR3 is CASSLGGSSGEQYF. CDR3 bases: TGTGCCAGCAGCTTAGGAGGTTCTAGCGGGGAGCAGTATTTT.